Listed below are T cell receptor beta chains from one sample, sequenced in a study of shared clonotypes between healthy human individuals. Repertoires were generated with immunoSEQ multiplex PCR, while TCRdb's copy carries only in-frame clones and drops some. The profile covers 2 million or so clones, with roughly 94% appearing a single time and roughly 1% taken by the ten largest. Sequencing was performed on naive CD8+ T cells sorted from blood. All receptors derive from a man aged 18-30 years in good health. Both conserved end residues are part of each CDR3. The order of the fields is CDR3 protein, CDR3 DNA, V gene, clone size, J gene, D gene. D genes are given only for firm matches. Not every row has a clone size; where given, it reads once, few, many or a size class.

CAWSDEDPNEKLFF TGTGCCTGGAGTGATGAGGATCCTAATGAAAAACTGTTTTTT TRBV30 once TRBJ1-4 .
CASGTGTGDKTYGYTF TGTGCCAGCGGGACCGGGACAGGGGACAAAACGTATGGCTACACCTTC TRBV11-1 . TRBJ1-2 TRBD1
CASSLISTEQYF TGTGCCAGCAGCTTGATCTCAACTGAGCAGTACTTC TRBV11-2 . TRBJ2-7 .
CASSLRARDTEAFF TGTGCCAGCAGTTTAAGGGCGAGGGACACTGAAGCTTTCTTT TRBV28 . TRBJ1-1 .
CASSLRVSETQYF TGTGCTAGCAGCTTACGAGTGTCAGAGACCCAGTACTTC TRBV7-7 . TRBJ2-5 .
CASSLIGGQGASPLHF TGTGCCAGCAGCTTAATCGGCGGGCAGGGGGCTTCACCCCTCCACTTT TRBV11-2 . TRBJ1-6 TRBD1
CAWSPNPAGYTF TGTGCCTGGAGCCCCAACCCTGCGGGCTACACCTTC TRBV30 . TRBJ1-2 .
CASSPYLTGAYNEQFF TGTGCCAGCAGCCCCTACCTGACAGGGGCTTACAATGAGCAGTTCTTC TRBV14 . TRBJ2-1 TRBD1
CASSASDEQFF TGTGCCAGCAGCGCTAGCGATGAGCAGTTCTTC TRBV9 . TRBJ2-1 .
CAWRRTSGYSIEQFF TGTGCCTGGAGAAGGACTAGCGGGTATTCTATTGAGCAGTTCTTC TRBV30 . TRBJ2-1 TRBD2
CASSQEGGGIYNEQFF TGTGCCAGCAGCCAGGAGGGCGGGGGGATATACAATGAGCAGTTCTTC TRBV11-3 few TRBJ2-1 TRBD2
CSARDFGTQYF TGCAGTGCTAGAGATTTTGGGACCCAGTACTTC TRBV20-1 . TRBJ2-5 .
CASSLGAGETQYF TGTGCCAGCAGCTTAGGGGCCGGAGAGACCCAGTACTTC TRBV13 . TRBJ2-5 .
CASSWRDRTITGELFF TGTGCCAGCAGCTGGCGGGACAGGACGATCACCGGGGAGCTGTTTTTT TRBV5-8 . TRBJ2-2 TRBD1
CASSPRLWASGDNEQFF TGCGCCAGCAGCCCACGTCTATGGGCTAGCGGAGACAATGAGCAGTTCTTC TRBV4-1 once TRBJ2-1 TRBD2
CASSPTGWGDNSPLHF TGCGCCAGCAGCCCCACTGGATGGGGAGATAATTCACCCCTCCACTTT TRBV5-1 . TRBJ1-6 .
CASSGQLAGGLETQYF TGTGCCAGCAGCGGGCAACTAGCGGGGGGGCTGGAGACCCAGTACTTC TRBV5-6 once TRBJ2-5 TRBD2
CASSEDRATEAFF TGCGCCAGCAGTGAGGACAGGGCCACTGAAGCTTTCTTT TRBV10-1 . TRBJ1-1 TRBD1
CASSYTSGSTDEQFF TGTGCCAGCAGTTATACTAGCGGGAGTACGGATGAGCAGTTCTTC TRBV6-5 . TRBJ2-1 TRBD2
CASSLTDNQPQHF TGTGCCAGCAGTTTAACAGACAATCAGCCCCAGCATTTT TRBV28 . TRBJ1-5 .
CASSPWGLETQYF TGTGCCAGCAGCCCGTGGGGGCTGGAGACCCAGTACTTC TRBV6-6 . TRBJ2-5 .
CASTSEEGTYEQYF TGTGCCAGCACTTCAGAGGAAGGGACCTACGAGCAGTACTTC TRBV6-6 . TRBJ2-7 .
CASSSPSNYSLNTEAFF TGTGCCAGCAGCTCCCCCTCAAATTACTCCCTGAACACTGAAGCTTTCTTT TRBV7-9 . TRBJ1-1 .
CASSFNAGQETQYF TGTGCCAGCAGCTTTAACGCAGGGCAAGAGACCCAGTACTTC TRBV5-6 . TRBJ2-5 .
CASSSFPTSGRVYEQYF TGTGCCAGCAGCTCCTTTCCGACTAGCGGGAGAGTCTACGAGCAGTACTTC TRBV11-2 . TRBJ2-7 TRBD2
CASSIDDEDSWNTEAFF TGTGCCAGTAGTATCGATGATGAAGACAGTTGGAACACTGAAGCTTTCTTT TRBV19 . TRBJ1-1 .
CASSEGLAGNEQFF TGTGCCAGCAGTGAAGGACTAGCTGGCAATGAGCAGTTCTTC TRBV2 . TRBJ2-1 TRBD2
CASSAYTDTQYF TGTGCCAGCAGCGCCTACACAGATACGCAGTATTTT TRBV7-2 few TRBJ2-3 .
CASSPDRSINQPQHF TGTGCCAGCAGTCCTGACAGGAGTATCAATCAGCCCCAGCATTTT TRBV6-6 . TRBJ1-5 .
CASSVGAGHTDTQYF TGTGCCAGCAGCGTAGGGGCGGGGCACACAGATACGCAGTATTTT TRBV9 . TRBJ2-3 .
CASSLMGGELFF TGTGCCAGCAGTCTGATGGGCGGGGAGCTGTTTTTT TRBV6-5 . TRBJ2-2 .
CASSDPPNRRGDTQYF TGTGCCAGCAGTGATCCTCCCAACAGGCGCGGGGATACGCAGTATTTT TRBV6-1 . TRBJ2-3 .
CASSLYFRSQGLLGNTEAFF TGCGCCAGCAGCTTGTACTTCAGGTCGCAGGGCCTCCTTGGTAACACTGAAGCTTTCTTT TRBV5-1 . TRBJ1-1 .
CASSVEVGGPTEAFF TGTGCCAGCAGCGTAGAGGTCGGGGGGCCCACTGAAGCTTTCTTT TRBV9 . TRBJ1-1 .
CASSLDGDGYTF TGCGCCAGCAGCTTGGACGGGGATGGCTACACCTTC TRBV5-1 . TRBJ1-2 .
CASSPGTNYEQYF TGTGCCAGTAGTCCCGGGACAAACTACGAGCAGTACTTC TRBV19 . TRBJ2-7 .
CASTAGPQETQYF TGTGCCAGCACCGCCGGACCTCAAGAGACCCAGTACTTC TRBV7-9 . TRBJ2-5 .
CASSTGVSTALYNSPLHF TGTGCCAGCAGCACGGGGGTCTCGACGGCCCTGTATAATTCACCCCTCCACTTT TRBV7-9 . TRBJ1-6 .
CASRQVGEQETQYF TGTGCCAGCAGACAGGTGGGGGAGCAAGAGACCCAGTACTTC TRBV6-5 . TRBJ2-5 .
CASSRTIPPREETQYF TGCGCCAGCAGCCGCACAATACCTCCGCGAGAGGAGACCCAGTACTTC TRBV5-1 . TRBJ2-5 .
CASSPDLTVPRAYEQYF TGTGCCAGCAGTCCTGATTTGACGGTCCCACGGGCCTACGAGCAGTACTTC TRBV28 . TRBJ2-7 .
CASGPGQGEMNTEAFF TGTGCCAGCGGACCGGGACAGGGGGAAATGAACACTGAAGCTTTCTTT TRBV27 . TRBJ1-1 TRBD1
CASSYAPSYEQYF TGTGCCAGCAGCTACGCCCCATCCTACGAGCAGTACTTC TRBV7-2 . TRBJ2-7 .
CASMPPTNEKLFF TGTGCCAGCATGCCTCCAACTAATGAAAAACTGTTTTTT TRBV6-5 . TRBJ1-4 .
CASSPLLGGTDTQYF TGTGCCAGCAGCCCGCTCCTAGGCGGCACAGATACGCAGTATTTT TRBV11-2 . TRBJ2-3 .
CASSGGQGAGYEQYF TGTGCCAGCAGTGGGGGTCAGGGGGCAGGCTACGAGCAGTACTTC TRBV2 . TRBJ2-7 TRBD1
CASSLDSEGLLTDTQYF TGTGCCAGCAGCTTAGATTCAGAGGGACTCCTCACAGATACGCAGTATTTT TRBV11-2 . TRBJ2-3 .
CASSYARGETQYF TGTGCCAGCAGTTACGCGAGAGGAGAGACCCAGTACTTC TRBV6-6 . TRBJ2-5 .
CASSLGREESYEQYF TGTGCCAGCAGCTTAGGGCGGGAGGAGTCCTACGAGCAGTACTTC TRBV7-9 . TRBJ2-7 TRBD2
CASSQIGVWFF TGTGCCAGCTCCCAAATCGGGGTATGGTTCTTC TRBV5-6 . TRBJ2-1 .
CATTPGSMALYGYTF TGTGCCACAACCCCGGGGTCAATGGCCCTTTATGGCTACACCTTC TRBV7-8 . TRBJ1-2 .